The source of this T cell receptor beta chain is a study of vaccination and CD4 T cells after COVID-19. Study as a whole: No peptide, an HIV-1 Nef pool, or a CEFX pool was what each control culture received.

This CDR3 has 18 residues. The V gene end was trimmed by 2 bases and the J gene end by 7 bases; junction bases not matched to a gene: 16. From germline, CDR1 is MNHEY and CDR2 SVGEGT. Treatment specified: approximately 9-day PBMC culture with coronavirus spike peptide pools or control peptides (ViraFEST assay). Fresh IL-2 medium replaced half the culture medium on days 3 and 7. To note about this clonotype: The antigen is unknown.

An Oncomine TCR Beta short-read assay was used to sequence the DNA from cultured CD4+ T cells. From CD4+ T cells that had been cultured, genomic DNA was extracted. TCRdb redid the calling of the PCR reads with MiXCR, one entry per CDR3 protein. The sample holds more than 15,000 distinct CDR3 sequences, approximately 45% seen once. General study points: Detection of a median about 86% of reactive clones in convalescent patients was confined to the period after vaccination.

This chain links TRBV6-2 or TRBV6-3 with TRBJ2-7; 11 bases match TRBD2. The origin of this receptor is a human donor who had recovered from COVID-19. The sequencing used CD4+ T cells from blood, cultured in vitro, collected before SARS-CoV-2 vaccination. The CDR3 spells CASSYPGTSGSALREQYF. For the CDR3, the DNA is TGTGCCAGCAGTTACCCAGGGACTAGCGGTAGCGCCCTACGGGAGCAGTACTTC.